The 27 T cell receptor beta chains below all came from one sample that was sequenced in a study of blood T cell repertoires in COVID-19 (TCRdb year 2020). Receptor amplification or capture employed the immunoSEQ multiplex PCR assay. Held by TCRdb, this immuneACCESS table contains in-frame sequences only and omits some clones. Under half of the omission traces to an unresolved V gene where checked; the cause of the rest is unknown. The sample table shows roughly 100,000 clones, and under 90% are seen once. The ten largest clones represent roughly 20% of the sample. Sequenced sample: peripheral blood. Source of these receptors: a human donor in a cohort sampled during active COVID-19.

The gene calls are TRBV6-4 and TRBJ1-6; D gene uncertain. Germline values: CDR1 MRHNA, CDR2 SNTAGT. The CDR3 sequence is 13 residues long. Trimming left V 6 bases short and J 5 bases short, with 8 bases between. The CDR3: CASSRENNSPLHF. DNA for the CDR3: TGTGCCAGCAGCCGGGAGAATAATTCACCCCTCCACTTT.

This chain connects TRBV18 to TRBJ1-5; possibly TRBD1 for D (5 bases). The V gene's germline CDR1 is KGHSH and CDR2 LQKENI. This CDR3 has 13 amino acids. With 0 bases removed from V and 9 bases from J, the gap between germline ends came to 9 bases. Written as DNA, the CDR3 is TGTGCCAGCTCACCACCCGACAGCCGGCCCCAGCATTTT. Its translation is CASSPPDSRPQHF. The full variable domain, rest sourced from reference TRBV18 and TRBJ1-5, is NAGVMQNPRHLVRRRGQEARLRCSPMKGHSHVYWYRQLPEEGLKFMVYLQKENIIDESGMPKERFSAEFPKEGPSILRIQQVVRGDSAAYFCASSPPDSRPQHFGDGTRLSIL.

This CDR3 reads CASSPSGNRYEQYF. The DNA of the CDR3 is TGTGCCAGCAGTCCTAGCGGGAATAGATACGAGCAGTACTTC. The chain links TRBV7-2 to TRBJ2-7; 9 nucleotides agree with TRBD2. Per germline, CDR1 SGHTA and CDR2 FQGNSA. V shed 6 bases and J 4 bases; nucleotides not matched to a gene: 7. The CDR3 is 14 residues long.

The chain recombines TRBV7-2 with TRBJ2-7, with D unclear. This CDR3 comprises 13 residues. Germline V gene sequence: CDR1 SGHTA, CDR2 FQGNSA. V lost 3 bases to trimming and J lost 3 bases, with 9 bases between them. CDR3 residues: CASSFFDSYEQYF. CDR3 coding DNA: TGTGCCAGCAGCTTCTTCGATAGCTACGAGCAGTACTTC.

The rearrangement links TRBV7-8 to TRBJ1-1, with TRBD1 identical over 9 bases. This CDR3 region has 16 residues. V was clipped by 5 bases and J by 3 bases; unmatched bases: 10. The germline V gene encodes CDR1 SGHVS and CDR2 FQNEAQ. The CDR3 DNA reads as TGTGCCAGCAGCCCGGGACAGGGAAGGAGGGACACTGAAGCTTTCTTT. This codes for CASSPGQGRRDTEAFF.

The gene calls are TRBV19 and TRBJ2-7; D perhaps matches TRBD2 (6 bases). CDR3 length equals 13 residues. The V gene lost 8 bases and the J gene lost 3 bases, with 14 bases spanning the gap. CDR1 and CDR2 (germline): LNHDA, SQIVND (reference sequence). Here the CDR3 reads CASGRRGNYEQYF. The CDR3 DNA is TGTGCCAGTGGTCGCCGGGGGAACTACGAGCAGTACTTC. Using reference TRBV19 and TRBJ2-7 for the parts outside the CDR3, the full variable domain is DGGITQSPKYLFRKEGQNVTLSCEQNLNHDAMYWYRQDPGQGLRLIYYSQIVNDFQKGDIAEGYSVSREKKESFPLTVTSAQKNPTAFYLCASGRRGNYEQYFGPGTRLTVT.

This chain links TRBV18 with TRBJ1-3; the match to TRBD1 covers 9 bases. This CDR3 comprises 15 residues. Per germline, CDR1 KGHSH and CDR2 LQKENI. Germline trimming cut 3 bases from V and 9 bases from J; bases unmatched to any gene: 9. The CDR3: CASSPGTGTLGTIYF. CDR3 in DNA: TGTGCCAGCTCACCTGGGACAGGGACCCTTGGCACCATATATTTT.

Written as DNA, the CDR3 is TGTGCCATCAGGGGGACAGTCTCACTGGAGGGCTACACCTTC. This encodes CAIRGTVSLEGYTF. The chain employs TRBV10-3 and TRBJ1-2, with 7 bases matching TRBD1. The CDR3 consists of 14 residues. The V gene end was trimmed by 6 bases and the J gene end by 8 bases; junction bases not matched to a gene: 12. CDR1 is ENHRY, CDR2 SYGVKD, per germline.

The chain uses TRBV5-1 and TRBJ1-2, with D possibly matching TRBD1 (6 bases). Trimming pared 0 bases from V and 4 bases from J, leaving 10 bases between. CDR1 is SGHRS, CDR2 YFSETQ, per germline. The CDR3 spans 14 residues. The CDR3 is CASSLAGESYGYTF. CDR3 in DNA: TGCGCCAGCAGCTTGGCAGGGGAATCCTATGGCTACACCTTC.

The chain has TRBV27 and TRBJ1-5; 8 positions match TRBD1. Germline values: CDR1 MNHEY, CDR2 SMNVEV (reference sequence). V was clipped by 6 bases and J by 9 bases; unmatched bases: 10. The CDR3 has 14 amino acids. The CDR3 DNA sequence: TGTGCCAGCAGCCCGGACAGGGCCTGGGGGCCCCAGCATTTT. This codes for CASSPDRAWGPQHF.

The chain combines TRBV5-8 with TRBJ1-6, with D hard to call. V shed 1 base and J shed 7 bases, with 6 bases lying between them. The germline CDR1 and CDR2 sequences are SGHTS and YDEGEE. CDR3 size: 13 residues. CDR3 residues: CASSLTVNSPLHF. CDR3 in DNA: TGTGCCAGCAGCTTGACAGTAAATTCACCCCTCCACTTT.

The chain couples TRBV5-1 to TRBJ2-7; TRBD2 matches 9 bases. V trimming: 5 bases; J trimming: 2 bases; junction bases outside the gene matches: 8. Germline V gives CDR1 SGHRS, CDR2 YFSETQ. CDR3 length: 15 amino acids. CDR3 nucleotide sequence: TGCGCCAGCAGACCCCTAGCGGGAACCGCCTACGAGCAGTACTTC. Protein: CASRPLAGTAYEQYF.

J is TRBJ2-7 and V is TRBV11-2, with 9 bases fitting TRBD1. CDR3 length: 16 amino acids. J was trimmed by 2 bases and V by 5 bases; bases with no gene match: 10. Germline values: CDR1 SGHAT, CDR2 FQNNGV. The CDR3 reads CASSLREDRGPYEQYF. CDR3 in DNA: TGTGCCAGCAGCCTCCGGGAGGACAGGGGCCCCTACGAGCAGTACTTC.

This clone was detected only once. The junction shows a germline mismatch at one end, possibly a read error. The chain is built from TRBV12-3 or TRBV12-4 and TRBJ1-1; D not certain. The CDR3 runs to 11 residues. DNA for the CDR3: TGTGCCAGCAGTAGGAACAGTGAAGCTTTCTTT. Its protein is CASSRNSEAFF.

The rearrangement uses TRBV5-1 and TRBJ1-4; 8 bases match TRBD1. Germline values: CDR1 SGHRS, CDR2 YFSETQ. Trimming removed 1 base from V and 5 bases from J; junction bases left unmatched: 7. The CDR3 loop spans 16 amino acids. CDR3 DNA sequence: TGCGCCAGCAGCTTGCGGTCGACAGGGGTGAATGAAAAACTGTTTTTT. It yields the protein CASSLRSTGVNEKLFF.

The rearrangement uses TRBV6-1 and TRBJ1-4; 10 bases line up with TRBD1. Germline V gene lookup returns CDR1 MNHNS and CDR2 SASEGT. CDR3 size: 16 residues. The junction had 8 bases not matched to a gene; V was cut back by 3 bases and J by 7 bases. The CDR3 sequence: CASSELDRGRREKLFF. The DNA of the CDR3 is TGTGCCAGCAGTGAGCTCGACAGGGGGCGACGTGAAAAACTGTTTTTT.

The chain has TRBV28 and TRBJ1-3; maybe TRBD1 (5 bases). Between the trimmed V and J ends, which lost 6 bases and 4 bases, there was a span of 16 bases. CDR1 is MDHEN and CDR2 is SYDVKM in the germline V gene. There are 15 residues in the CDR3. CDR3 protein: CASRGSGGLGNTIYF. The CDR3 DNA reads TGTGCCAGCAGGGGTTCGGGGGGTCTAGGAAACACCATATATTTT.

V usage is TRBV25-1 and J usage is TRBJ1-1; D remains ambiguous. Trimming left V 6 bases short and J 1 base short, with 3 bases between. This CDR3 contains 11 residues. From germline, CDR1 is MGHDK and CDR2 SYGVNS. The CDR3 DNA follows: TGTGCCAGCAGAGCGAACACTGAAGCTTTCTTT. Translated: CASRANTEAFF.

This clone came up once. This chain uses TRBV4-1 with TRBJ1-2; possibly TRBD1 for D (5 bases). Germline V gives CDR1 MGHRA, CDR2 YSYEKL. V lost 1 base and J lost 5, with 11 bases in between. This CDR3 is built from 14 residues. The DNA for the CDR3 is TGCGCCAGCAGCCAAGGGGCAGGGAGGTATGGCTACACCTTC. Translation: CASSQGAGRYGYTF.

This sequence joins TRBV7-9 and TRBJ2-2, with TRBD1 as a possible D gene (6 bases). Germline CDR1 is SEHNR and CDR2 is FQNEAQ (reference sequence). V lost 5 bases and J 7 bases, leaving 11 bases between the germline ends. This CDR3 comprises 13 residues. CDR3 DNA sequence: TGTGCCAGCAGCCAAGGGGGTCTCGGGGAGCTGTTTTTT. This encodes CASSQGGLGELFF.

The chain combines TRBV9 with TRBJ1-2; TRBD1 aligns across 12 bases. With 6 bases clipped from V and 7 bases from J, the junction kept 7 bases outside the gene matches. The length of the CDR3 is 14 residues. Germline CDR1 reads SGDLS; CDR2 reads YYNGEE. The CDR3 nucleotides read TGTGCCAGCACAGGGACAGGGGGCGCCGGTGGCTACACCTTC. Residues: CASTGTGGAGGYTF. The full variable domain, its missing parts supplied by reference TRBV9 and TRBJ1-2, is DSGVTQTPKHLITATGQRVTLRCSPRSGDLSVYWYQQSLDQGLQFLIQYYNGEERAKGNILERFSAQQFPDLHSELNLSSLELGDSALYFCASTGTGGAGGYTFGSGTRLTVV.

The chain joins TRBV25-1 to TRBJ1-2; TRBD1 agrees at 9 bases. Germline V gene sequence: CDR1 MGHDK, CDR2 SYGVNS. The CDR3 covers 13 residues. Trimming took 6 bases from V and 1 from J; bases not matched to a gene: 0. The CDR3 region has the DNA TGTGCCAGCAGGGACAGGGGTAACTATGGCTACACCTTC. Amino acid sequence: CASRDRGNYGYTF.

Only a few counts were recorded for this clone. The CDR3 protein is CAISDATRSSGANVLTF. Here the CDR3 DNA reads TGTGCCATCAGTGACGCTACCCGGAGCTCTGGGGCCAACGTCCTGACTTTC. This chain joins TRBV10-3 and TRBJ2-6; D is unclear. V dropped 3 bases and J dropped 0 bases, with 12 bases sitting between them. CDR1 is ENHRY, CDR2 SYGVKD, per germline. This CDR3 is built from 17 residues.

The CDR3 region has the DNA TGTGCCACCGGGTCGGGGGGCTATAGCAATCAGCCCCAGCATTTT. Translating it yields CATGSGGYSNQPQHF. This chain connects TRBV24-1 to TRBJ1-5; tentatively, D is TRBD1 (6 bases). Deletions cut 9 bases from V and 0 bases from J, with 14 bases between. The length of the CDR3 is 15 residues. Germline V lookup: CDR1 KGHDR, CDR2 SFDVKD.

This clone has just one count. The chain couples TRBV6-5 to TRBJ1-6, with 8 bases matching TRBD1. Looked up from germline, CDR1 is MNHEY and CDR2 is SVGAGI. The CDR3 is 15 residues long. V trimming: 6 bases; J trimming: 4 bases; junction bases outside the gene matches: 5. The CDR3 nucleotides are TGTGCCAGCAGAGGACAGGGTGAATATAATTCACCCCTCCACTTT. Amino acids: CASRGQGEYNSPLHF.

The gene calls are TRBV10-3 and TRBJ1-5, with a possible D match to TRBD1 (6 bases). The CDR3 runs to 14 residues. Trimming took 8 bases from V and 1 from J, leaving 12 bases between them. CDR1 and CDR2 from the germline V gene are ENHRY and SYGVKD. The CDR3 DNA follows: TGTGCCATCTCACAGGGTTACAGCAATCAGCCCCAGCATTTT. Protein sequence: CAISQGYSNQPQHF.

The gene calls are TRBV18 and TRBJ2-3, with a tentative D call TRBD1 (5 bases). V was clipped by 2 bases and J by 5 bases, with 17 bases between them. Germline CDR1 KGHSH, CDR2 LQKENI. There are 16 residues in the CDR3. The CDR3, as DNA: TGTGCCAGCTCACCAGGGGTCCAGGGCCGGCGAGATACGCAGTATTTT. Translated, it gives CASSPGVQGRRDTQYF.